Listed here is a single T cell receptor beta chain. Its target antigen remains unknown. No base quality information exists; no much larger clone differs at one position. Taken with the paper, the label for time point translates to: baseline before first vaccination. Samples from vaccinated people were obtained from the UK trials COV001 and COV002, which included a single-blind randomized controlled phase 2/3 trial of AZD1222 (ChAdOx1 nCoV-19) in healthy adults. Trial participant PBMC samples were collected at day 0 and day 28 after the second dose for TCRbeta chain sequencing. The sample originates from a study of T cell responses to AZD1222 COVID-19 vaccine (dated by TCRdb to the early 2020s). Study-wide context: AZD1222 recipients with second doses at about 4 weeks or about 12 weeks were pooled, because spike-specific TCR depth and breadth did not differ between schedules. Trial participants were enrolled into age subgroups of 18-55, 56-69 and 70-plus years, which contained around 150, 29 and 61 TCR-sequenced participants, respectively. TCR sequencing covered fewer than 250 trial participants: 207 given two doses of AZD1222 and 26 given two doses of MenACWY control vaccine.

From a lookup of the germline V gene (reference sequence), CDR1 and CDR2 are SEHNR and FQNEAQ. From the cysteine through the phenylalanine, the CDR3 covers 13 amino acids. Kept here is only the CDR3 DNA, which spans 39 bases and is read in frame from base 1. Ends trimmed: V by 5 bases, J by 3 bases; bases unmatched to a gene: 3. Broader findings and caveats from the paper: After two AZD1222 doses, spike-specific TCR breadth and depth were significantly higher than at day 0 and than in MenACWY recipients. Participants were mostly white British and included more females than males, and it was suggested by the authors that clonal diversity may have been underestimated. Conclusions about previously exposed vaccinees are limited, since just five or six AZD1222 recipients were seropositive for SARS-CoV-2 at baseline. No day 14 peak-response samples were available, so repertoires were characterized only after the peak T cell response. Epitopes outside the regions mutated in the B.1.351 and B.1.1.7 variants were reportedly recognized by nearly half of the unique spike-specific TCRs. The 56-69-year group was small, and its depth increase did not reach significance, likely because of low power. The vaccine-associated CD4 TCRs covered the entire spike protein, and the dominant responses fell in regions 160-218 and 743-854.

The CDR3 regions of human TCRbeta chains were analyzed by immunosequencing. The published analysis was carried out like this. Repertoire TCRs were matched against a reference library of SARS-CoV-2-specific TCRs generated with the MIRA antigen-specificity platform. Breadth meant the fraction of unique TCRs that were SARS-CoV-2-associated, whereas depth meant the fraction of total T cells that were SARS-CoV-2-associated. Each spike-specific TCR was assigned to its reactive spike region and to a CD4 or CD8 class using the MIRA data. Log10-transformed breadth and depth values were compared by one-way ANOVA with Sidak's multiple comparisons tests. Held by TCRdb, this immuneACCESS table contains in-frame sequences only and omits some clones. Under half of the omission traces to an unresolved V gene where checked; the cause of the rest is unknown. The V and J calls and clone size come from that table; D and trimming were worked out from the DNA. This sample holds some 140,000 clones; roughly nine tenths were observed only once. Roughly 3.1% of the sample lies in the top ten.

This chain is built from TRBV7-9 and TRBJ1-2; a stretch of 7 junction bases matches TRBD1. The TCR sequence derives from an adult in good health. The sequences come from peripheral blood, collected on day 0 of AZD1222 vaccination. The nucleotide sequence is TGTGCCAGCAGCGTAACAGGGGACTATGGCTACACCTTC. This codes for CASSVTGDYGYTF.